The 11 T cell receptor beta chains given below trace back to one sample, sequenced in a study of T cells in localized non-small cell lung cancer (dated by TCRdb to the early 2020s). Libraries were made using the immunoSEQ multiplex PCR assay. Held by TCRdb, this immuneACCESS table contains in-frame sequences only and omits some clones. Under half of the omission traces to an unresolved V gene where checked; the cause of the rest is unknown. The sample profile shows about 5,600 clones; roughly 28% of them were found once. Almost 5% of the sample goes to the ten largest clones. Sequences were derived from lung tumor tissue, sampled before any cancer treatment. The source is a female donor over 55 with stage I lung adenocarcinoma.

The rearrangement links TRBV5-1 to TRBJ2-3; D is unclear. The CDR3 has 18 amino acids. The V and J ends lost 3 bases and 0 bases respectively, with 20 bases between them. Germline-derived CDR1 and CDR2 are SGHRS and YFSETQ. The CDR3 is CASSSADVLTYSTDTQYF. CDR3 DNA: TGCGCCAGCAGCTCCGCCGACGTACTCACGTATAGCACAGATACGCAGTATTTT.

This chain connects TRBV7-7 to TRBJ2-1; D perhaps matches TRBD2 (6 bases). There are 14 residues in the CDR3. Germline V gene data show CDR1 as SSHAT and CDR2 as FNYEAQ (reference sequence). The V gene lost 5 bases and the J gene lost 7 bases, with 15 bases spanning the gap. The CDR3 nucleotides read TGTGCCAGCAGCCCCGGCGGTCGGGGGAATGAGCAGTTCTTC. Translated, it gives CASSPGGRGNEQFF.

V gene TRBV18 combines with J gene TRBJ2-7; 8 positions match TRBD2. Germline CDR1 and CDR2: KGHSH and LQKENI. The CDR3 runs to 15 residues. J was trimmed by 4 bases and V by 6 bases; bases with no gene match: 11. The CDR3 reads CASSPFERGLYEQYF. The DNA of the CDR3 is TGTGCCAGCTCCCCTTTTGAGCGGGGGCTATACGAGCAGTACTTC.

The chain carries TRBV25-1 and TRBJ1-5; 7 nucleotides match TRBD1. Trimming cost V 8 bases and J 9 bases; bases outside gene matches: 13. This CDR3 has 14 residues. Germline V lookup: CDR1 MGHDK, CDR2 SYGVNS. CDR3 sequence (DNA): TGTGCCAGCGGGATCGGACAGGACCTGTTGCCCCAGCATTTT. Its protein product is CASGIGQDLLPQHF.

This clone was observed a handful of times. The chain recombines TRBV28 with TRBJ1-4; D is possibly TRBD1 (5 bases). There are 15 residues in the CDR3. CDR1 and CDR2 (germline): MDHEN, SYDVKM. V gave up 8 bases and J gave up 3 bases, with 16 bases separating them. CDR3 sequence (DNA): TGTGCCAGCGGGGGTGGACCACAGGCTAATGAAAAACTGTTTTTT. Translated, it gives CASGGGPQANEKLFF.

There are a few counts of this clone. The J gene is TRBJ2-7, the V gene TRBV10-3, with D possibly being TRBD1 (7 bases). Trimming removed 3 bases from V and 4 bases from J, with 16 bases in between. The CDR3 runs to 15 residues. The germline V gene encodes CDR1 ENHRY and CDR2 SYGVKD. CDR3 in DNA: TGTGCCATCAGTGAAGGGGGCGGCGGGACATACGAGCAGTACTTC. Translation gives CAISEGGGGTYEQYF.

The gene calls are TRBV5-1 and TRBJ1-5; tentative D call: TRBD1 (6 bases). Germline V gene data show CDR1 as SGHRS and CDR2 as YFSETQ. V lost 4 bases to trimming and J lost 2 bases, with 13 bases between them. CDR3 length: 15 residues. CDR3 loop: CASSPITGRNQPQHF. For the CDR3, the DNA is TGCGCCAGCAGCCCCATAACAGGGCGCAATCAGCCCCAGCATTTT.

This clone has just a few counts. V gene TRBV11-3 combines with J gene TRBJ2-1; unclear D gene. Between the trimmed V and J ends, which lost 8 bases and 7 bases, there was a span of 18 bases. The CDR3 sequence is 14 residues long. CDR1 and CDR2 (germline): SGHNT, YENEEA. The CDR3 DNA reads TGTGCCAGCGGGGTTTTAATAGCCGGAAATGAGCAGTTCTTC. It codes for CASGVLIAGNEQFF. Using reference TRBV11-3 and TRBJ2-1 for the parts outside the CDR3, the full variable domain is EAGVVQSPRYKIIEKKQPVAFWCNPISGHNTLYWYLQNLGQGPELLIRYENEEAVDDSQLPKDRFSAERLKGVDSTLKIQPAELGDSAVYLCASGVLIAGNEQFFGPGTRLTVL.

This clone was counted a few times. The chain recombines TRBV28 with TRBJ1-2; D may be TRBD1 (5 bases). CDR1 and CDR2 (germline): MDHEN, SYDVKM. This CDR3 contains 13 residues. The V end was cut by 7 bases, the J end by 8 bases, with 17 bases between. The CDR3 coding sequence is TGTGCCAGCATGTCGACGGGGCGGTGGGGCTACACCTTC. The encoded protein is CASMSTGRWGYTF.

The V and J genes are TRBV18 and TRBJ2-1, with D possibly being TRBD2 (7 bases). Germline V gene lookup returns CDR1 KGHSH and CDR2 LQKENI. The length of the CDR3 is 13 residues. Trimming removed 4 bases at V and 8 bases at J, with 12 bases between. The CDR3 region is CASSLGGAYEQFF. In DNA form, the CDR3 reads TGTGCCAGCTCACTGGGGGGGGCCTATGAGCAGTTCTTC.

CDR3 sequence reads: CASSQDPGHSYEQYF. The CDR3 DNA is TGCGCCAGCAGCCAAGATCCGGGACATTCCTACGAGCAGTACTTC. This chain connects TRBV23-1 to TRBJ2-7, with a tentative D call TRBD1 (6 bases). TRBV23-1 is annotated as an ORF whose role is uncertain. V dropped 6 bases and J dropped 1 base, with 16 bases sitting between them. The CDR3 covers 15 residues.